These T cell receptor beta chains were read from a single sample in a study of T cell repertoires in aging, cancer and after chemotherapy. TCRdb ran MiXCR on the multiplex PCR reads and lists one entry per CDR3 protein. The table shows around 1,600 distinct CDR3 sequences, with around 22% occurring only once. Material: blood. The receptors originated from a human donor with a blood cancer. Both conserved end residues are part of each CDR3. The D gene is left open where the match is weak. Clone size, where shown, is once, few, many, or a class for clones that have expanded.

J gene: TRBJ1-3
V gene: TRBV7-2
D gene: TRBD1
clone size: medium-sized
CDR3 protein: CASSLMSGGGNTIYF
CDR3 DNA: TGTGCCAGCAGCTTAATGTCAGGGGGAGGAAACACCATATATTTT

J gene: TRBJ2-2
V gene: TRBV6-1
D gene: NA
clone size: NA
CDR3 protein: CASMRQQTNTGELFF
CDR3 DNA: TGTGCCAGCATGAGACAGCAAACGAACACCGGGGAGCTGTTTTTT

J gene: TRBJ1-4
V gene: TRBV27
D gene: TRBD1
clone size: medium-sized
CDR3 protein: CASSPWDRINEKLFF
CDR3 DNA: TGTGCCAGCAGTCCATGGGACAGGATTAATGAAAAACTGTTTTTT

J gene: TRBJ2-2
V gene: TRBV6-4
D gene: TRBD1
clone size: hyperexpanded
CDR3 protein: CASSEGTGHTGELFF
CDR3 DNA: TGTGCCAGCAGTGAGGGGACAGGGCACACCGGGGAGCTGTTTTTT

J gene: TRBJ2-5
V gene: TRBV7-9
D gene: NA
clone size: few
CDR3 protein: CASSLGWGAEETQYF
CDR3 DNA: TGTGCCAGCAGCTTGGGGTGGGGGGCGGAAGAGACCCAGTACTTC

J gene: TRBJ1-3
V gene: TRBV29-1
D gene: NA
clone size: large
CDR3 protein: CSVSADNSGNTIYF
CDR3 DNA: TGCAGCGTTAGTGCAGACAACTCTGGAAACACCATATATTTT

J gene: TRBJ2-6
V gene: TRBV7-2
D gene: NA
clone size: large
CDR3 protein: CASSLVGWGSGANVLTF
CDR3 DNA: TGTGCCAGCAGCTTAGTGGGATGGGGCTCCGGGGCCAACGTCCTGACTTTC

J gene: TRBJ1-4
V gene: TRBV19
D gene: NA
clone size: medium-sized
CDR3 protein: CASSISQAGNEKLFF
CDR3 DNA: TGTGCCAGTAGTATATCCCAGGCCGGTAATGAAAAACTGTTTTTT

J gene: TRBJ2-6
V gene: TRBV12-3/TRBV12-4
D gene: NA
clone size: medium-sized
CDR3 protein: CASRTGDGANVLTF
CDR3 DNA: TGTGCCAGCAGGACTGGGGATGGGGCCAACGTCCTGACTTTC

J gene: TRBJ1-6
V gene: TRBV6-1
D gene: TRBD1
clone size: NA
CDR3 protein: CASSLRTGGNSPLHF
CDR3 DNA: TGTGCCAGCAGCCTCCGGACAGGGGGCAATTCACCCCTCCACTTT

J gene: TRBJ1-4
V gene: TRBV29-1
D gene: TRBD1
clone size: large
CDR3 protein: CSGGDRTNEKLFF
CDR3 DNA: TGCAGCGGAGGGGACAGAACTAATGAAAAACTGTTTTTT

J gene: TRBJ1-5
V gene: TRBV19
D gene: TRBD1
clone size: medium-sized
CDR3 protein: CATTYTGDGQPQHF
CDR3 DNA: TGTGCCACAACTTACACAGGGGATGGACAGCCCCAGCATTTT

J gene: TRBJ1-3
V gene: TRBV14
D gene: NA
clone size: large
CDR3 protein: CASSQAGRAGNTIYF
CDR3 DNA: TGTGCCAGCAGCCAAGCGGGACGTGCTGGAAACACCATATATTTT

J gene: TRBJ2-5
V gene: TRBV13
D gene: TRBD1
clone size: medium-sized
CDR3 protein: CASSFYGTGGAETQYF
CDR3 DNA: TGTGCCAGCAGCTTTTACGGGACAGGGGGCGCAGAGACCCAGTACTTC

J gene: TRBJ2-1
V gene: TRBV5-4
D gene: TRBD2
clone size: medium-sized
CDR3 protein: CASSLGGSAASSYNEQFF
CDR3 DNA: TGTGCCAGCAGCTTGGGCGGGAGCGCCGCGAGCTCCTACAATGAGCAGTTCTTC

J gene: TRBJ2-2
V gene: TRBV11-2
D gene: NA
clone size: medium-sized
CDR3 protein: CASSLVTGPLITGELFF
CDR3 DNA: TGTGCCAGCAGCTTAGTCACAGGCCCATTAATCACCGGGGAGCTGTTTTTT

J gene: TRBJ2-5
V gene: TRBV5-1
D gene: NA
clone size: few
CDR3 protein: CASSTLRTQYF
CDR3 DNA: TGCGCCAGCAGCACCCTCCGGACCCAGTACTTC

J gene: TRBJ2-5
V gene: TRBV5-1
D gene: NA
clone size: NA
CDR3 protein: CASSPDTDF
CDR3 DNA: TGCGCCAGCAGCCCCGACACGGACTTC

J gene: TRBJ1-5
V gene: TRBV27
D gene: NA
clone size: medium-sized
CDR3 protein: CASSPTRVGYQPQHF
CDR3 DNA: TGTGCCAGCAGTCCCACTCGGGTAGGGTATCAGCCCCAGCATTTT

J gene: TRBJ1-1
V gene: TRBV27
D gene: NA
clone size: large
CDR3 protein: CASREVNTEAFF
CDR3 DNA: TGTGCCAGCAGAGAGGTGAACACTGAAGCTTTCTTT